The rows below give T cell receptor beta chains drawn from one sample of a study of tumor-infiltrating lymphocytes in primary liver carcinoma. Each CDR3 protein gets one entry after TCRdb re-called the multiplex PCR reads with MiXCR. The data contain more than 85,000 distinct CDR3 sequences, around 83% of them singletons. Material for sequencing was liver tumor tissue from sampling region 3. These TCRs come from a man aged 40-49 years with primary liver carcinoma and hepatitis B virus infection. Both conserved end residues are part of each CDR3. A D gene is named only where the DNA matches it firmly. For some rows the clone size is stated as once, few or many, or as a class when expanded; others skip it.

size: few; J: TRBJ2-4; D: TRBD1; V: TRBV28; CDR3: CANRPGQAIGNNQYF; DNA: TGTGCCAACAGACCAGGACAGGCTATAGGGAACAATCAGTACTTC
size: NA; J: TRBJ2-1; D: TRBD2; V: TRBV5-4; CDR3: CASSSLGTSGENEQFF; DNA: TGTGCCAGCAGCTCCTTAGGGACTAGCGGAGAGAATGAGCAGTTCTTC
size: many; J: TRBJ2-2; D: TRBD2; V: TRBV28; CDR3: CASRLAGVVNTGELFF; DNA: TGTGCCAGCCGGCTAGCGGGAGTTGTGAACACCGGGGAGCTGTTTTTT
size: many; J: TRBJ2-5; D: TRBD1; V: TRBV24-1; CDR3: CATSGAGTGQETQYF; DNA: TGTGCCACCAGTGGCGCCGGGACAGGGCAAGAGACCCAGTACTTC
size: NA; J: TRBJ1-3; D: NA; V: TRBV6-1; CDR3: CASSEPATNPDTIYF; DNA: TGTGCCAGCAGTGAACCCGCGACAAACCCAGATACCATATATTTT
size: NA; J: TRBJ1-1; D: NA; V: TRBV30; CDR3: CAWSGDRRIEAFF; DNA: TGTGCCTGGAGTGGGGATAGGAGGATTGAAGCTTTCTTT
size: NA; J: TRBJ1-4; D: NA; V: TRBV29-1; CDR3: CSVEMVNLGKVFF; DNA: TGCAGCGTTGAAATGGTAAATCTGGGAAAAGTGTTTTTT
size: NA; J: TRBJ1-1; D: NA; V: TRBV11-2; CDR3: CASSLCRGTEAFF; DNA: TGTGCCAGCAGCTTATGCAGAGGCACTGAAGCTTTCTTT
size: NA; J: TRBJ2-7; D: NA; V: TRBV29-1; CDR3: CIVVGAHTYEQYF; DNA: TGCATCGTTGTTGGCGCCCACACCTACGAGCAGTACTTC
size: few; J: TRBJ2-7; D: NA; V: TRBV6-1; CDR3: CASSEGQTYEQYF; DNA: TGTGCCAGCAGCGAAGGACAGACCTACGAGCAGTACTTC
size: few; J: TRBJ2-7; D: NA; V: TRBV2; CDR3: CASRETYEQYF; DNA: TGTGCCAGCAGGGAGACTTACGAGCAGTACTTC
size: NA; J: TRBJ2-2; D: NA; V: TRBV12-3/TRBV12-4; CDR3: CTSSLIQGGSGELFF; DNA: TGTACCAGCAGTTTGATACAGGGGGGGTCCGGGGAGCTGTTCTTT
size: NA; J: TRBJ2-5; D: NA; V: TRBV5-6; CDR3: CARKWRDQEIPYF; DNA: TGTGCCAGGAAATGGCGGGACCAAGAGATCCCGTACTTC
size: once; J: TRBJ2-3; D: NA; V: TRBV29-1; CDR3: CSVSGAGASDAQYF; DNA: TGCAGCGTTTCCGGGGCGGGGGCGTCAGATGCGCAGTATTTT
size: NA; J: TRBJ2-1; D: TRBD2; V: TRBV6-1; CDR3: CASIEAGGTYNEQFF; DNA: TGTGCCAGCATAGAAGCGGGAGGGACCTACAATGAGCAGTTCTTC
size: many; J: TRBJ2-1; D: NA; V: TRBV6-4; CDR3: CASHLASSYNEQFF; DNA: TGTGCCAGCCACCTAGCGAGCTCCTACAATGAGCAGTTCTTC
size: NA; J: TRBJ2-3; D: NA; V: TRBV6-5; CDR3: CVSSLTGGTDTQYF; DNA: TGTGTTAGCAGTTTGACCGGAGGCACAGATACGCAGTATTTT
size: NA; J: TRBJ2-7; D: TRBD2; V: TRBV5-6; CDR3: CVIRNTWREGSYEQYF; DNA: TGTGTCATCAGAAATACTTGGCGGGAGGGCTCCTACGAGCAGTACTTC
size: once; J: TRBJ2-3; D: TRBD2; V: TRBV29-1; CDR3: CSVVGLAGTDTQYF; DNA: TGCAGCGTTGTTGGGCTAGCGGGCACAGATACGCAGTATTTT
size: NA; J: TRBJ2-7; D: TRBD2; V: TRBV11-2; CDR3: CASSLREGRTSGLSSYDQYF; DNA: TGTGCCAGCAGCTTGCGGGAGGGGAGGACTAGTGGGCTCAGCTCCTACGACCAGTACTTC
size: NA; J: TRBJ1-6; D: NA; V: TRBV6-1; CDR3: CANSAGTDLWGSPLHF; DNA: TGTGCCAACAGTGCCGGGACGGACCTCTGGGGTTCACCCCTCCACTTT
size: NA; J: TRBJ2-5; D: TRBD2; V: TRBV11-2; CDR3: CASSPRSIQSTGRETQYF; DNA: TGTGCCAGCAGCCCTAGATCAATCCAGAGTACTGGGCGGGAGACCCAATACTTC
size: NA; J: TRBJ2-3; D: TRBD1; V: TRBV12-3/TRBV12-4; CDR3: CARSFTGGGDTQYF; DNA: TGTGCCAGGAGTTTCACAGGGGGTGGAGATACGCAGTATTTT
size: NA; J: TRBJ2-1; D: NA; V: TRBV11-3; CDR3: CASSTNANEQLF; DNA: TGTGCCAGTAGCACAAATGCCAATGAGCAGCTCTTC
size: few; J: TRBJ1-6; D: NA; V: TRBV11-2; CDR3: CASCPYTDSPLHF; DNA: TGTGCCAGCTGCCCTTACACGGATTCACCCCTCCACTTT
size: NA; J: TRBJ1-6; D: NA; V: TRBV4-3; CDR3: CARSQALSVDNSPLHF; DNA: TGCGCCAGGAGCCAAGCACTAAGCGTCGATAATTCACCCCTCCACTTT
size: NA; J: TRBJ1-1; D: NA; V: TRBV24-1; CDR3: CATCGVGAENTEAFF; DNA: TGTGCCACTTGTGGTGTGGGGGCGGAGAACACTGAAGCTTTCTTT
size: medium-sized; J: TRBJ2-3; D: TRBD1; V: TRBV29-1; CDR3: CSVGAKGATQYF; DNA: TGCAGCGTTGGTGCCAAGGGGGCTACGCAGTATTTT
size: NA; J: TRBJ1-5; D: TRBD1; V: TRBV6-1; CDR3: CASSVEGATLPQHF; DNA: TGTGCCAGCAGTGTAGAGGGGGCCACTCTGCCCCAGCATTTT
size: NA; J: TRBJ2-2; D: NA; V: TRBV5-6; CDR3: CASSVPELGNTGELFF; DNA: TGTGCCAGCAGCGTACCGGAACTGGGTAACACCGGGGAGCTGTTTTTT
size: few; J: TRBJ2-5; D: NA; V: TRBV20-1; CDR3: CSAGKQSETQYF; DNA: TGCAGTGCTGGGAAGCAGTCGGAGACCCAGTACTTC
size: NA; J: TRBJ2-5; D: NA; V: TRBV6-5; CDR3: CASSYSSSNGSQETHYF; DNA: TGTGCCAGCAGTTACTCGAGTAGTAACGGGTCCCAAGAGACCCACTACTTC
size: NA; J: TRBJ1-5; D: NA; V: TRBV30; CDR3: CAWSARMGGKAIPQHF; DNA: TGTGCCTGGAGTGCACGAATGGGGGGAAAGGCGATTCCCCAGCATTTT
size: once; J: TRBJ1-1; D: NA; V: TRBV6-1; CDR3: CPRRIGEVAEAFF; DNA: TGTCCCAGGAGGATAGGGGAAGTGGCTGAAGCTTTCTTT
size: NA; J: TRBJ2-5; D: NA; V: TRBV11-2; CDR3: CASSPVELVPESQYF; DNA: TGTGCCAGCAGCCCCGTCGAGCTAGTCCCAGAGAGTCAGTACTTC
size: NA; J: TRBJ2-1; D: NA; V: TRBV6-2/TRBV6-3; CDR3: CASSYSACYNEQFF; DNA: TGTGCCAGCAGTTACTCAGCATGTTACAATGAGCAGTTCTTC
size: NA; J: TRBJ2-1; D: NA; V: TRBV29-1; CDR3: CSVESQGGYNEQFF; DNA: TGTAGCGTTGAATCCCAGGGGGGGTACAATGAGCAGTTCTTC
size: NA; J: TRBJ2-7; D: NA; V: TRBV29-1; CDR3: CNVEDPGGSSCEQYF; DNA: TGCAACGTTGAAGATCCAGGAGGAAGCTCCTGCGAGCAGTACTTC
size: NA; J: TRBJ2-1; D: NA; V: TRBV20-1; CDR3: CSATDREGYNEQFF; DNA: TGCAGTGCGACCGACAGGGAGGGCTACAATGAGCAGTTCTTC
size: NA; J: TRBJ2-3; D: NA; V: TRBV29-1; CDR3: CSVELRDKETDTQYF; DNA: TGCAGCGTTGAGTTGCGGGACAAGGAAACAGATACGCAATATTTT
size: NA; J: TRBJ2-2; D: NA; V: TRBV4-1; CDR3: CASSQPNAGELFF; DNA: TGTGCCAGCAGCCAACCGAACGCCGGGGAGCTGTTTTTT
size: NA; J: TRBJ1-1; D: NA; V: TRBV29-1; CDR3: CSVRGGSEAFF; DNA: TGCAGCGTGAGGGGCGGCTCTGAAGCTTTCTTT
size: NA; J: TRBJ2-7; D: NA; V: TRBV11-2; CDR3: CTSRKGVEQYF; DNA: TGTACCAGCAGAAAGGGGGTTGAGCAGTACTTC
size: NA; J: TRBJ2-1; D: TRBD2; V: TRBV6-1; CDR3: CAISERLAASNKQFF; DNA: TGTGCCATCAGTGAAAGACTAGCAGCCTCCAATAAGCAGTTCTTC
size: NA; J: TRBJ2-1; D: NA; V: TRBV6-2/TRBV6-3; CDR3: CASSVDWDEQFF; DNA: TGTGCCAGCAGTGTGGACTGGGACGAGCAGTTCTTC
size: few; J: TRBJ1-2; D: NA; V: TRBV29-1; CDR3: CNARTASGYTF; DNA: TGCAACGCCCGGACCGCAAGCGGTTACACCTTC
size: once; J: TRBJ1-1; D: NA; V: TRBV7-9; CDR3: CASSPGYKASF; DNA: TGTGCCAGCAGTCCCGGGTATAAAGCTTCCTTT
size: NA; J: TRBJ2-5; D: TRBD2; V: TRBV29-1; CDR3: CSVLTSGSSAEAQYF; DNA: TGCAGCGTTCTGACAAGCGGGAGTTCGGCAGAGGCCCAGTACTTC
size: NA; J: TRBJ2-1; D: NA; V: TRBV27; CDR3: CASSLVLASSYNEQFF; DNA: TGTGCCAGCAGTTTAGTGCTAGCGAGCTCCTACAATGAGCAGTTCTTC
size: NA; J: TRBJ2-3; D: NA; V: TRBV30; CDR3: CAWSAGMYSDTQYF; DNA: TGTGCCTGGAGTGCAGGGATGTACTCGGATACGCAGTATTTT
size: NA; J: TRBJ2-1; D: NA; V: TRBV12-1; CDR3: CASSFFGGQRAHEQFF; DNA: TGTGCCAGCAGCTTTTTCGGAGGACAGAGAGCCCACGAGCAGTTCTTC
size: once; J: TRBJ1-1; D: NA; V: TRBV12-3/TRBV12-4; CDR3: CASSSANRSTEASF; DNA: TGTGCCAGCAGTTCGGCAAACAGGAGCACTGAAGCTTCCTTT
size: NA; J: TRBJ1-5; D: NA; V: TRBV12-3/TRBV12-4; CDR3: CASVYRGDQPKHF; DNA: TGTGCCTCAGTTTATAGGGGAGATCAGCCTAAGCATTTT
size: NA; J: TRBJ2-1; D: TRBD2; V: TRBV4-1; CDR3: CARSPELAGDYNEHFF; DNA: TGCGCCAGGAGCCCCGAACTAGCGGGGGATTACAATGAGCATTTCTTC